What follows describes a single TCR beta chain. Its target is not known. Trimming took off 1 base at V and 6 bases at J, with 16 bases between the two ends. Germline CDR1 LGHNT, CDR2 FRNRAP. The CDR3 contains 16 residues. This entry is derived from a study of CD8+ T cells in alopecia areata. From alopecia areata patients, lesional scalp punch biopsies and peripheral blood were collected. Study observations and caveats: Shared TCR sequences were less clear between patients than in mice, possibly partly from HLA diversity.

cDNA prepared by RNA extraction and subsequent reverse transcription served as the template for sequencing. The assay was immunoSEQ multiplex PCR, and TCRdb's table has in-frame clones only and misses some. The sample gives over 150,000 clones, 59% of which show up once; roughly 14% is in the top ten. Sequencing was performed on CD4+ T cells sorted from blood, taken at week 0. The chain links TRBV12-5 to TRBJ2-1; tentative D call: TRBD2 (5 bases). This clonotype was obtained from a human donor with alopecia areata. The CDR3 reads CASGLDPSISGNEQFF. In nucleotides, the CDR3 is TGTGCTAGTGGTTTGGACCCTAGCATTAGTGGCAATGAGCAGTTCTTC. The full variable domain, completed using reference TRBV12-5 and TRBJ2-1, is DARVTQTPRHKVTEMGQEVTMRCQPILGHNTVFWYRQTMMQGLELLAYFRNRAPLDDSGMPKDRFSAEMPDATLATLKIQPSEPRDSAVYFCASGLDPSISGNEQFFGPGTRLTVL.